The 23 T cell receptor beta chains below come from one sample, sequenced in a study of naive CD8 T cells in extremely preterm neonates. Data came from immunoSEQ multiplex PCR; TCRdb stores just in-frame clones and leaves some out. In the table there are 4,000 to 5,000 clones, around 97% of which are singletons. Cord blood came from elective full-term cesareans at 37-41 weeks without labor or membrane rupture. Sequenced material: naive CD8+ T cells from cord blood. The source is a newborn in good health.

The CDR3 region is CASSNLAGAYTDTQYF. The CDR3 DNA follows: TGTGCCAGCAGTAACCTAGCGGGGGCCTACACAGATACGCAGTATTTT. The chain links TRBV28 to TRBJ2-3, with 10 positions matching TRBD2. CDR1 is MDHEN, CDR2 SYDVKM, per germline. The CDR3 is 16 amino acids. The V and J ends lost 5 bases and 2 bases, in that order; junction bases with no gene match: 7.

The chain recombines TRBV5-1 with TRBJ2-5; 8 positions match TRBD1. Losses at the gene ends were 3 bases for V and 5 bases for J; bases not matched to a gene: 12. Germline V CDR1 and CDR2: SGHRS, YFSETQ. This CDR3 comprises 16 residues. CDR3 DNA: TGCGCCAGCAGCTCCCCCCCGGGACAGGAGGGGGAGACCCAGTACTTC. Protein product: CASSSPPGQEGETQYF. Looking up the rest from reference TRBV5-1 and TRBJ2-5 gives the full variable domain: KAGVTQTPRYLIKTRGQQVTLSCSPISGHRSVSWYQQTPGQGLQFLFEYFSETQRNKGNFPGRFSGRQFSNSRSEMNVSTLELGDSALYLCASSSPPGQEGETQYFGPGTRLLVL.

The chain is built from TRBV11-2 and TRBJ2-7; maybe TRBD2 (7 bases). V was trimmed by 4 bases and J by 0 bases, leaving 16 bases between them. Germline values: CDR1 SGHAT, CDR2 FQNNGV. The CDR3 spans 16 residues. This chain's CDR3 is CASSYNRGGPSYEQYF. CDR3 bases: TGTGCCAGCAGCTACAATAGGGGGGGCCCCTCCTACGAGCAGTACTTC.

Only one count was recorded for this clone. This chain joins TRBV6-6 and TRBJ2-6; TRBD2 matches 7 bases. Trimming removed 6 bases from V and 2 bases from J; junction bases left unmatched: 7. Germline values: CDR1 MNHNY, CDR2 SVGAGI (reference sequence). The CDR3 loop spans 16 amino acids. The CDR3 region is CASSYLLAAGANVLTF. In nucleotides, the CDR3 is TGTGCCAGCAGCTACCTGCTAGCGGCTGGGGCCAACGTCCTGACTTTC.

The chain recombines TRBV13 with TRBJ2-1; TRBD2 might be the D (5 bases). CDR3 length equals 14 residues. V lost 3 bases and J 0 bases, leaving 6 bases between the germline ends. The germline CDR1 and CDR2 sequences are PRHDT and FYEKMQ (reference sequence). Here the CDR3 DNA reads TGTGCCAGCAGCTTGACTAACTCCTACAATGAGCAGTTCTTC. Its translation is CASSLTNSYNEQFF.

This chain connects TRBV6-1 to TRBJ2-3; 15 nucleotides agree with TRBD2. In germline, CDR1 is MNHNS, CDR2 SASEGT. The CDR3 sequence is 16 residues long. Trimming at V came to 4 bases and at J to 4 bases, leaving 3 bases not matched to a gene. CDR3 in amino acids: CASSGTSGGVADTQYF. CDR3 DNA sequence: TGTGCCAGCAGTGGGACTAGCGGGGGGGTGGCAGATACGCAGTATTTT.

CDR3: CASSQGGTGFTDTQYF. CDR3 bases: TGTGCCAGCAGCCAAGGCGGGACAGGATTCACAGATACGCAGTATTTT. This chain uses TRBV4-2 with TRBJ2-3; 8 bases fit TRBD1. After removal of 1 base from V and 2 bases from J, the junction contained 5 bases not matched to a gene. Germline CDR1 and CDR2: LGHNA and YNFKEQ. CDR3 length equals 16 residues.

The rearrangement joins TRBV9 to TRBJ1-2, with 7 bases that match TRBD1. This CDR3 region has 17 residues. The junction had 18 bases not matched to a gene; V was cut back by 4 bases and J by 6 bases. The germline V gene has CDR1 SGDLS and CDR2 YYNGEE. As DNA, the CDR3 is TGTGCCAGCAGCACCCCGGGACAGTCCTTTTCTGGGGATGGCTACACCTTC. This translates into CASSTPGQSFSGDGYTF. The full variable domain, its missing parts supplied by reference TRBV9 and TRBJ1-2, is DSGVTQTPKHLITATGQRVTLRCSPRSGDLSVYWYQQSLDQGLQFLIQYYNGEERAKGNILERFSAQQFPDLHSELNLSSLELGDSALYFCASSTPGQSFSGDGYTFGSGTRLTVV.

This sequence joins TRBV30 and TRBJ2-2, with 7 bases identical to TRBD2. The V segment lost 8 bases and the J segment 7 bases; nucleotides outside the gene matches: 10. This CDR3 contains 13 residues. Per the germline V gene, CDR1 is GTSNPN and CDR2 is SVGIG (reference sequence). The CDR3 DNA sequence: TGTGCCGCCTCGGGGGGATTGTTCGGGGAGCTGTTTTTT. Its translation: CAASGGLFGELFF. Filled out from reference TRBV30 and TRBJ2-2, the complete variable domain reads SQTIHQWPATLVQPVGSPLSLECTVEGTSNPNLYWYRQAAGRGLQLLFYSVGIGQISSEVPQNLSASRPQDRQFILSSKKLLLSDSGFYLCAASGGLFGELFFGEGSRLTVL.

The rearrangement joins TRBV7-2 to TRBJ1-5; TRBD1 agrees at 7 bases. Germline CDR1 and CDR2: SGHTA and FQGNSA. V shed 4 bases, J shed 0 bases, and the junction held 6 bases outside the gene matches. The CDR3 runs to 16 residues. The CDR3 region has the DNA TGTGCCAGCAGCTCGGACAGGCGAACTAGCAATCAGCCCCAGCATTTT. Amino acids: CASSSDRRTSNQPQHF.

A few counts support this clone. The J gene is TRBJ1-4, the V gene TRBV5-5, with TRBD1 as a possible D gene (5 bases). Germline CDR1 SGHKS, CDR2 YYEKEE (reference sequence). The V and J ends lost 2 bases and 7 bases respectively, with 9 bases between them. This CDR3 region has 13 residues. The DNA of the CDR3 is TGTGCCAGCAGCTTAGGACATAGTGAAAAACTGTTTTTT. Amino acids: CASSLGHSEKLFF. The full variable domain, rest sourced from reference TRBV5-5 and TRBJ1-4, is DAGVTQSPTHLIKTRGQQVTLRCSPISGHKSVSWYQQVLGQGPQFIFQYYEKEERGRGNFPDRFSARQFPNYSSELNVNALLLGDSALYLCASSLGHSEKLFFGSGTQLSVL.

This chain links TRBV19 with TRBJ1-1, with D perhaps TRBD1 (5 bases). CDR3 length: 13 residues. CDR1 and CDR2 from the germline V gene are LNHDA and SQIVND (reference sequence). Trimming removed 5 bases at V and 1 base at J, with 8 bases between. CDR3 sequence (DNA): TGTGCCAGTAGTTTCAGGGAGAACACTGAAGCTTTCTTT. Amino acid sequence: CASSFRENTEAFF. Based on the CDR3 plus reference TRBV19 and TRBJ1-1, the full variable domain is DGGITQSPKYLFRKEGQNVTLSCEQNLNHDAMYWYRQDPGQGLRLIYYSQIVNDFQKGDIAEGYSVSREKKESFPLTVTSAQKNPTAFYLCASSFRENTEAFFGQGTRLTVV.

The chain carries TRBV29-1 and TRBJ2-1; a possible D gene is TRBD2 (6 bases). Germline V gene data show CDR1 as SQVTM and CDR2 as ANQGSEA. The CDR3 runs 13 residues. V lost 6 bases to trimming and J lost 0 bases, with 9 bases between them. The CDR3 region has the DNA TGCAGCGTGGGAGGATCCTCCTACAATGAGCAGTTCTTC. It yields the protein CSVGGSSYNEQFF.

The genes are TRBV10-3 and TRBJ1-6; unclear D gene. The CDR3 covers 14 residues. Germline V gives CDR1 ENHRY, CDR2 SYGVKD. Trimming took 11 bases from V and 6 from J, leaving 17 bases between them. The CDR3 reads CAAAPQEVNSPLHF. The CDR3 coding sequence is TGTGCCGCAGCCCCCCAGGAGGTTAATTCACCCCTCCACTTT.

The V gene is TRBV5-1, the J gene TRBJ2-3, with a possible D match to TRBD1 (6 bases). The CDR3 is made up of 13 amino acids. Trimming cost V 5 bases and J 2 bases, with 9 bases left between them. Germline V CDR1 and CDR2: SGHRS, YFSETQ. The CDR3 region has the DNA TGCGCCAGCAGTCGGGACACCACAGATACGCAGTATTTT. Translating gives CASSRDTTDTQYF.

The chain recombines TRBV2 with TRBJ1-2; TRBD1 matches at 8 bases. V was clipped by 11 bases and J by 8 bases; unmatched bases: 16. The CDR3 covers 14 residues. Germline CDR1 is SNHLY and CDR2 is FYNNEI. In DNA form, the CDR3 reads TGTGCCGCAGCTTGGGAAGACAGGGGAGAGGGCTACACCTTC. The encoded protein is CAAAWEDRGEGYTF.

The rearrangement links TRBV27 to TRBJ1-1, with a weak D call TRBD1 (6 bases). The CDR3 is made up of 16 amino acids. The V end was cut by 2 bases, the J end by 8 bases, with 21 bases between. Germline CDR1 and CDR2: MNHEY and SMNVEV (reference sequence). The CDR3 sequence: CASSLTVGAFSLEAFF. CDR3 coding DNA: TGTGCCAGCAGTTTAACAGTGGGGGCCTTCTCACTGGAAGCTTTCTTT.

This clone was detected only once. The chain combines TRBV28 with TRBJ2-7, with 7 bases fitting TRBD2. The length of the CDR3 is 13 residues. Germline CDR1 and CDR2: MDHEN and SYDVKM. J lost 7 bases, V lost 5 bases, and 8 bases had no gene match. The CDR3 DNA follows: TGTGCCAGCAGTAGGGAGGGGCTGGGGGAGCAGTACTTC. It translates to CASSREGLGEQYF.

The CDR3 coding sequence is TGTGCCAGCAGCTCTGAGGTTCCTGGAAACACCATATATTTT. As protein: CASSSEVPGNTIYF. V gene TRBV7-3 combines with J gene TRBJ1-3; D ambiguous. V was shortened by 4 bases and J by 2 bases, with 9 bases between the two germline ends. Germline CDR1 is SGHTA and CDR2 is FQGTGA. The CDR3 consists of 14 residues.

The chain joins TRBV6-1 to TRBJ2-3; D is possibly TRBD2 (6 bases). From germline, CDR1 is MNHNS and CDR2 SASEGT. The CDR3 loop spans 13 amino acids. V shed 4 bases and J shed 2 bases, with 7 bases lying between them. CDR3 DNA: TGTGCCAGCAGTGGGACTAACACAGATACGCAGTATTTT. Translating gives CASSGTNTDTQYF.

The CDR3 is CASSHPTGGSYNEQFF. In nucleotides, the CDR3 is TGTGCCAGCAGCCACCCTACAGGGGGCTCCTACAATGAGCAGTTCTTC. The chain has TRBV7-9 and TRBJ2-1; 8 positions match TRBD1. The CDR3 length is 16 residues. Trimming cost V 5 bases and J 0 bases; bases outside gene matches: 6. The germline CDR1 and CDR2 sequences are SEHNR and FQNEAQ (reference sequence).

The V and J genes are TRBV19 and TRBJ1-2; D is unresolved. The V gene lost 4 bases and the J gene lost 1 base, with 7 bases spanning the gap. Germline V gene lookup returns CDR1 LNHDA and CDR2 SQIVND (reference sequence). CDR3 length: 13 amino acids. DNA of the CDR3: TGTGCCAGTAGTAACAGTTATAACTATGGCTACACCTTC. Translating gives CASSNSYNYGYTF.

This chain connects TRBV28 to TRBJ1-4; 7 positions match TRBD1. CDR3 length equals 16 residues. With V trimmed by 1 base and J by 3 bases, 5 bases remained unmatched. CDR1 MDHEN and CDR2 SYDVKM come from the germline V gene. CDR3 in DNA: TGTGCCAGCAGTTTATCGACAGGGTGGGCTAATGAAAAACTGTTTTTT. It encodes CASSLSTGWANEKLFF.